This TCR beta chain was recovered during a study of blood T cell repertoires in COVID-19. Study-level background: Italy, Spain and the United States were the sources of the convalescent and acute COVID-19 samples. In each case, the material was cDNA or gDNA derived from T cells, B-cell-depleted T cells, or PBMCs.

The CDR3 loop spans 13 amino acids. Trimming stripped 0 bases from V and 7 bases from J, with 9 bases between. Per the study methods: Estimated nucleated cell counts came from reference gene primer amplification. Clones were sequenced by immunoSEQ multiplex PCR, and TCRdb holds only the in-frame ones, with some missing. The V and J calls and clone size are taken from that table; D and trimming were inferred from the DNA. The sample carries around 270,000 clones, roughly 89% recorded once. Regarding this clone: Other DNA sequences in the same sample also yield this CDR3.

The V and J genes are TRBV12-3 or TRBV12-4 and TRBJ1-2; D gene ambiguous. This clonotype was obtained from a man aged 40-49 years with acute or convalescent COVID-19. Sequenced: peripheral blood. The CDR3 reads CASSLAPGSGYTF. CDR3 in DNA: TGTGCCAGCAGTTTAGCTCCCGGTTCTGGCTACACCTTC.